This note documents a single TCR beta chain sequence. Trimming cost V 6 bases and J 5 bases, with 17 bases left between them. From germline, CDR1 is DFQATT and CDR2 SNEGSKA (reference sequence). The CDR3 covers 13 residues. The data were taken from a study of read filtering for tumor transcriptome and immune sequencing. The wider study: Patients were 17 male and roughly 15 female, mean age roughly 68 years, range roughly 45 to 85.

The library was built from 400 to 500 ng RNA with molecular barcoded adaptors for alpha/delta and beta/gamma chains. MiXCR, run by TCRdb on the reads, gives a single entry per CDR3 protein. The sample lists around 130,000 distinct CDR3 sequences, roughly an eighth occurring once. The sample consisted of a population of CD138-negative cells sorted from bone marrow. This sequence joins TRBV20-1 and TRBJ2-7; D is unresolved. This TCR derives from a donor aged 40 or older with multiple myeloma. CDR3 DNA: TGCAGTGCCACCGGCTCCGTAGTCCACGAGCAGTACTTC. This gives the protein CSATGSVVHEQYF.